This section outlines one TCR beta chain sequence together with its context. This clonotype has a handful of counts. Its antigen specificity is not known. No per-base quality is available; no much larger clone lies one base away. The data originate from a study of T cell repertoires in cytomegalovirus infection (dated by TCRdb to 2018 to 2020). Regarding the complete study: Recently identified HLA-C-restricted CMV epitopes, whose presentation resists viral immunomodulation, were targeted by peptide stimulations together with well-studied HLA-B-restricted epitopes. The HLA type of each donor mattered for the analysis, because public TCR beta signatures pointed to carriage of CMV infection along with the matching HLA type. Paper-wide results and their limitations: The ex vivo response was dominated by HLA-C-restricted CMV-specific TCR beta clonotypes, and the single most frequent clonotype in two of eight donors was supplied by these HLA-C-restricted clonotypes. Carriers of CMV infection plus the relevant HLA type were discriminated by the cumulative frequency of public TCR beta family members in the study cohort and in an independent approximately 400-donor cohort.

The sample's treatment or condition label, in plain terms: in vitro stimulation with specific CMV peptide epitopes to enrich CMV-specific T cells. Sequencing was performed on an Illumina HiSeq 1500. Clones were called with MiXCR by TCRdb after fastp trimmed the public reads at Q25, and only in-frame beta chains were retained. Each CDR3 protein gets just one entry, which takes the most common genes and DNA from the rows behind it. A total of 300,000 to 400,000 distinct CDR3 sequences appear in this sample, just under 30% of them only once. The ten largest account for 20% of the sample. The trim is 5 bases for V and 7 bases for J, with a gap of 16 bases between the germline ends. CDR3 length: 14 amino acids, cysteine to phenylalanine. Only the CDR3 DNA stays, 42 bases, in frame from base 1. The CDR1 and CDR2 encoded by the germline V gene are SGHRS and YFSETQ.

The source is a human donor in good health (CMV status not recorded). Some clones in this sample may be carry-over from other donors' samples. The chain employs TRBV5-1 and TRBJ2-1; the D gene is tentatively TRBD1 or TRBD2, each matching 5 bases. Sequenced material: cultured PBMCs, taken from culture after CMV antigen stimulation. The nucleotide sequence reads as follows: TGCGCCAGCAGAAGCCCCGGGACCAGGAATGAGCAGTTCTTC. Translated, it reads CASRSPGTRNEQFF.